This TCR beta chain is from a study of shared clonotypes between healthy human individuals. Turning to this clone: Its target is not known.

Study-wide results and caveats: Richness estimates generally favored naive over memory subsets. When naive CD4 clonotypes were compared across a few donors, 4% to 6.5% were shared.

The CDR3 length is 15 residues. Germline V CDR1 and CDR2: MDHEN, SYDVKM. Trimming removed 6 bases from V and 6 bases from J; junction bases left unmatched: 8. Splitting of each subset's genomic DNA was done evenly across several immunoSEQ plates. Repertoires were generated with immunoSEQ multiplex PCR, while TCRdb's copy carries only in-frame clones and drops some. This table has over 850,000 clones, approximately 78% appearing once. The chain combines TRBV28 with TRBJ1-5; 10 bases are shared with TRBD1. Input material: memory CD4+ T cells from PBMCs. Subset here: CD45RA-negative fraction. The origin of this receptor is a man aged 18 to 30 in good health. Some clones in this sample may be carry-over from other donors' samples. CDR3 region: CASSTSGTGAQPQHF. The CDR3 DNA sequence: TGTGCCAGCAGCACGTCGGGGACAGGGGCTCAGCCCCAGCATTTT.